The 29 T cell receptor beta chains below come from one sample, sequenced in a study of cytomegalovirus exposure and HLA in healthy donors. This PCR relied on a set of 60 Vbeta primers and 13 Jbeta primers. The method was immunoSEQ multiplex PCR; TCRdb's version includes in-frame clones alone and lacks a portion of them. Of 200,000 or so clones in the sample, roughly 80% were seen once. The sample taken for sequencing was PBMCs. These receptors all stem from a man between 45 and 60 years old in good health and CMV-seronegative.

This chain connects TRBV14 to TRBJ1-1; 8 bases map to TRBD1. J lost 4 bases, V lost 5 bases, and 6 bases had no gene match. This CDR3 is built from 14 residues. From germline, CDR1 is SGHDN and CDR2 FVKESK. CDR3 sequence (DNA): TGTGCCAGCAGCTTGACAGGGGCGAGCACTGAAGCTTTCTTT. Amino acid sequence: CASSLTGASTEAFF.

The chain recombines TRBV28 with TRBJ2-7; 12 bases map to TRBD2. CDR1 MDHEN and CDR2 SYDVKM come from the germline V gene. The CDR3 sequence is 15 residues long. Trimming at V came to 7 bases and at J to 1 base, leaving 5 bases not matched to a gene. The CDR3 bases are TGTGCCAGCAACGAACTAGCGGGAGGTTCCTACGAGCAGTACTTC. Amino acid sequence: CASNELAGGSYEQYF. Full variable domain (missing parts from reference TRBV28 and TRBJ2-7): DVKVTQSSRYLVKRTGEKVFLECVQDMDHENMFWYRQDPGLGLRLIYFSYDVKMKEKGDIPEGYSVSREKKERFSLILESASTNQTSMYLCASNELAGGSYEQYFGPGTRLTVT.

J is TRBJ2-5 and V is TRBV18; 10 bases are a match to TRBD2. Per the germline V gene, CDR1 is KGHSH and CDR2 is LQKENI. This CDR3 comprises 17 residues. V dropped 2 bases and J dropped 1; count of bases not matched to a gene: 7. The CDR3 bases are TGTGCCAGCTCACCATCTCTAGCGGGAGCCTTCCAAGAGACCCAGTACTTC. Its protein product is CASSPSLAGAFQETQYF.

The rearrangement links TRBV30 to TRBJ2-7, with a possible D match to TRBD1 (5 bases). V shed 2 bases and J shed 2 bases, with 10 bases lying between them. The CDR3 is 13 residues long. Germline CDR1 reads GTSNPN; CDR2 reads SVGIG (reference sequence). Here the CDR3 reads CAWSPGQAYEQYF. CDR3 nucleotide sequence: TGTGCCTGGAGTCCCGGACAAGCCTACGAGCAGTACTTC.

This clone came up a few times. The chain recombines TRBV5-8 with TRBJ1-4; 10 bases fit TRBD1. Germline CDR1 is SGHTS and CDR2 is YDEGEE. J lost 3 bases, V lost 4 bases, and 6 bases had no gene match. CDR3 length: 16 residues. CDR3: CASSARQGAANEKLFF. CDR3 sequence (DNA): TGTGCCAGCAGCGCCCGACAGGGGGCTGCTAATGAAAAACTGTTTTTT.

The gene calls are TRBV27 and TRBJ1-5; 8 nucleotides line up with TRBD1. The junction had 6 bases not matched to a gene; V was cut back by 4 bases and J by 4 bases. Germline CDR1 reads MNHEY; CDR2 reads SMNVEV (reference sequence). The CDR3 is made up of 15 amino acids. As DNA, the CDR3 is TGTGCCAGCAGTTCCGTGACAGGGGCTAATCAGCCCCAGCATTTT. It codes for CASSSVTGANQPQHF.

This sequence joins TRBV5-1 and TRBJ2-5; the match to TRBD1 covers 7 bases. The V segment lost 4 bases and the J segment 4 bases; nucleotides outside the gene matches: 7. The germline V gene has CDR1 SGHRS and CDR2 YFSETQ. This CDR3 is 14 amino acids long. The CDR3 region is CASSEPGQTETQYF. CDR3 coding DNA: TGCGCCAGCAGCGAACCGGGACAGACAGAGACCCAGTACTTC. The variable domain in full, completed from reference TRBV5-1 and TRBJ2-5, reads KAGVTQTPRYLIKTRGQQVTLSCSPISGHRSVSWYQQTPGQGLQFLFEYFSETQRNKGNFPGRFSGRQFSNSRSEMNVSTLELGDSALYLCASSEPGQTETQYFGPGTRLLVL.

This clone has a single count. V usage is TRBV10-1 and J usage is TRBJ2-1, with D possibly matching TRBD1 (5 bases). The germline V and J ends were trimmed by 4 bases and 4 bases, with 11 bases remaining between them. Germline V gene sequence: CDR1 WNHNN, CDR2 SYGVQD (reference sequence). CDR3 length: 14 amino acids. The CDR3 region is CASSALRAYNEQFF. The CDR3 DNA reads TGCGCCAGCAGTGCCCTCAGGGCTTACAATGAGCAGTTCTTC.

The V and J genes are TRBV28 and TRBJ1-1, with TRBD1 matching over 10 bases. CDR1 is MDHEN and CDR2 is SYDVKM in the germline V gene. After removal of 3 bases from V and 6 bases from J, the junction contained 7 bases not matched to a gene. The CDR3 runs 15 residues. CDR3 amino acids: CASSFIRDRGPEAFF. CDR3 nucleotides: TGTGCCAGCAGTTTTATCCGGGACAGGGGCCCTGAAGCTTTCTTT.

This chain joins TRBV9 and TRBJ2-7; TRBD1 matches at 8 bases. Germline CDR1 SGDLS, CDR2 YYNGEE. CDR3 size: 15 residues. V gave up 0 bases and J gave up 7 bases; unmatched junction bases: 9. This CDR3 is CASSVGTGPEGEQYF. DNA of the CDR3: TGTGCCAGCAGCGTAGGGACAGGGCCAGAAGGGGAGCAGTACTTC.

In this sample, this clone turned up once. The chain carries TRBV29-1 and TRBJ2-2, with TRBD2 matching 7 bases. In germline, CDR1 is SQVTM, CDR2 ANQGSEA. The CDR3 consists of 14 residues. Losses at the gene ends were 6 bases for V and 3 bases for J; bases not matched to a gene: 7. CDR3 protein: CSVSPSGYTGELFF. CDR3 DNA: TGCAGCGTAAGCCCTAGCGGTTACACCGGGGAGCTGTTTTTT.

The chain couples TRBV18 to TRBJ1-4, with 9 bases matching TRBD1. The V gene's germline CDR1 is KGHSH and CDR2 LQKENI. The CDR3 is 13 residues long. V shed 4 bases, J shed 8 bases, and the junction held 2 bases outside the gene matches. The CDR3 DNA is TGTGCCAGCTCACAAGGACAGGGGGAAAAACTGTTTTTT. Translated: CASSQGQGEKLFF.

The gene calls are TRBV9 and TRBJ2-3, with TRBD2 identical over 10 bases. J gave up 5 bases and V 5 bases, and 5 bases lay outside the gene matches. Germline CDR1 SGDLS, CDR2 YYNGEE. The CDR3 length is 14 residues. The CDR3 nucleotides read TGTGCCAGCAGGACCGGACTAGCGGTAGATACGCAGTATTTT. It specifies CASRTGLAVDTQYF.

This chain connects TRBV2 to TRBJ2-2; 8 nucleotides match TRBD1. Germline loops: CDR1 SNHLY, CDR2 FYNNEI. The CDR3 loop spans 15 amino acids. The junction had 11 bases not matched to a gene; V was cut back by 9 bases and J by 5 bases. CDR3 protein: CASLETGALTGELFF. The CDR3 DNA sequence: TGTGCCAGTCTAGAGACAGGGGCCCTTACCGGGGAGCTGTTTTTT. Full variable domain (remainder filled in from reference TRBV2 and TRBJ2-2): EPEVTQTPSHQVTQMGQEVILRCVPISNHLYFYWYRQILGQKVEFLVSFYNNEISEKSEIFDDQFSVERPDGSNFTLKIRSTKLEDSAMYFCASLETGALTGELFFGEGSRLTVL.

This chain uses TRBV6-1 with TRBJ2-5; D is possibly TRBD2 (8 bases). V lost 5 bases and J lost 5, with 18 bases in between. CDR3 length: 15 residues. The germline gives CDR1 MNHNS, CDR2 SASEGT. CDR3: CASSQGVAGLETQYF. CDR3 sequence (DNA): TGTGCCAGCAGTCAGGGGGTAGCGGGACTGGAGACCCAGTACTTC.

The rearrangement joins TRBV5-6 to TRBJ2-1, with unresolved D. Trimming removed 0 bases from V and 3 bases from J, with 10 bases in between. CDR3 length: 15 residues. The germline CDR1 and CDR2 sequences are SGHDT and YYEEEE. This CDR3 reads CASSLDAGIYNEQFF. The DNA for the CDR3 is TGTGCCAGCAGCTTGGATGCAGGAATCTACAATGAGCAGTTCTTC.

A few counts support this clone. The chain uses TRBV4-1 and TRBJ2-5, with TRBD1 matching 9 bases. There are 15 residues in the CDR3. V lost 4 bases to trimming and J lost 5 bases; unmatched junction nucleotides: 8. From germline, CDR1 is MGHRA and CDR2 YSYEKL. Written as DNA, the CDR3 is TGCGCCAGCAGCCGAGGACAGGGGCTGGGGGAGACCCAGTACTTC. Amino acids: CASSRGQGLGETQYF.

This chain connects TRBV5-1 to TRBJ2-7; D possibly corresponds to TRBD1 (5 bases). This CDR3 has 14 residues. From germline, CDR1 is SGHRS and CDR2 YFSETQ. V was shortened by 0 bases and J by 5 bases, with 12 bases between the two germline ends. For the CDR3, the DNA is TGCGCCAGCAGCTTGGGACAGAGGCAAGACGAGCAGTACTTC. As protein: CASSLGQRQDEQYF. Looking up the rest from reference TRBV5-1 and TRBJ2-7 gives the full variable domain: KAGVTQTPRYLIKTRGQQVTLSCSPISGHRSVSWYQQTPGQGLQFLFEYFSETQRNKGNFPGRFSGRQFSNSRSEMNVSTLELGDSALYLCASSLGQRQDEQYFGPGTRLTVT.

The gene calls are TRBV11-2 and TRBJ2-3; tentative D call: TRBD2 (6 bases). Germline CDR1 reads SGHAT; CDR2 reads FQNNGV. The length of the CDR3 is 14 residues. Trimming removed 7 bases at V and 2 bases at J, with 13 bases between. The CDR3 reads CASTRDFDTDTQYF. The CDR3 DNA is TGTGCCAGCACCCGGGACTTCGACACAGATACGCAGTATTTT.

In DNA, the CDR3 is TGTGCCAGCAGCTTAAGCCTAGCGGGAGCCCCTACCTACGAGCAGTACTTC. It yields the protein CASSLSLAGAPTYEQYF. The gene calls are TRBV7-6 and TRBJ2-7; 10 nucleotides align to TRBD2. V lost 2 bases to trimming and J lost 2 bases; unmatched junction nucleotides: 9. The CDR3 length is 17 residues. Germline V gene data show CDR1 as SGHVS and CDR2 as FNYEAQ.

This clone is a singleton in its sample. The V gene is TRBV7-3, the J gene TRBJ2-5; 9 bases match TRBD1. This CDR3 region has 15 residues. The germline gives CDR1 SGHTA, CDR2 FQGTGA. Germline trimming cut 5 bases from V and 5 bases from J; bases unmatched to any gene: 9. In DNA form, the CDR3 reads TGTGCCAGCAGCCCCCAGACAGGGGGATTGGAGACCCAGTACTTC. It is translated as CASSPQTGGLETQYF.

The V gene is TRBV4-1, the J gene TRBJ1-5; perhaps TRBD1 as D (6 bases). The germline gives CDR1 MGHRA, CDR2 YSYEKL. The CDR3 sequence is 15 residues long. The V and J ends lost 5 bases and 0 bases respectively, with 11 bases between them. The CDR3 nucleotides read TGCGCCAGCAGCTTGGACAGTTATAGCAATCAGCCCCAGCATTTT. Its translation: CASSLDSYSNQPQHF.

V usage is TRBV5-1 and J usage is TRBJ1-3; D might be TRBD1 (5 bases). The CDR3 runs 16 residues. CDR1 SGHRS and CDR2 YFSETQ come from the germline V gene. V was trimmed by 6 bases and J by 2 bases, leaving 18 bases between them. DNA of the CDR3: TGCGCCAGCACTACCTCAGGGATTTATCCTGGAAACACCATATATTTT. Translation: CASTTSGIYPGNTIYF. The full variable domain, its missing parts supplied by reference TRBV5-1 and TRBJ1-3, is KAGVTQTPRYLIKTRGQQVTLSCSPISGHRSVSWYQQTPGQGLQFLFEYFSETQRNKGNFPGRFSGRQFSNSRSEMNVSTLELGDSALYLCASTTSGIYPGNTIYFGEGSWLTVV.

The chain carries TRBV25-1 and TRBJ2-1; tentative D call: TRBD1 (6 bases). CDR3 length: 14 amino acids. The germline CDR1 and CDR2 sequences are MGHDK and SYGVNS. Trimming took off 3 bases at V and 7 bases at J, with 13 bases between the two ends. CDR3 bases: TGTGCCAGCAGTGAGGCAGGGGTTTGGAATGAGCAGTTCTTC. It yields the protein CASSEAGVWNEQFF. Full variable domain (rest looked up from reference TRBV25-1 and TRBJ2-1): EADIYQTPRYLVIGTGKKITLECSQTMGHDKMYWYQQDPGMELHLIHYSYGVNSTEKGDLSSESTVSRIRTEHFPLTLESARPSHTSQYLCASSEAGVWNEQFFGPGTRLTVL.

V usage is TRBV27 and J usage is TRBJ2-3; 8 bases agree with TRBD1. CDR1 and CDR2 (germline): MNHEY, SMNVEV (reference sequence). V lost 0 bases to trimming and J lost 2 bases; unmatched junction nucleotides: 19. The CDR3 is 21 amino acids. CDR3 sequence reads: CASSLSYRARQGRFPTDTQYF. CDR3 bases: TGTGCCAGCAGTTTATCGTATAGAGCTCGACAGGGGCGTTTTCCCACAGATACGCAGTATTTT.

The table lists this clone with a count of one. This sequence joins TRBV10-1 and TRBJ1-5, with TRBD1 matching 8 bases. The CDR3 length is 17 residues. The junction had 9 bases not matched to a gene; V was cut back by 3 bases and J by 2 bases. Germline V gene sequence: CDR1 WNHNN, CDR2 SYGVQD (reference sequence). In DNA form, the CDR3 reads TGCGCCAGCAGTGATGGCAGGGGGCTAAGGGGCAATCAGCCCCAGCATTTT. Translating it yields CASSDGRGLRGNQPQHF.

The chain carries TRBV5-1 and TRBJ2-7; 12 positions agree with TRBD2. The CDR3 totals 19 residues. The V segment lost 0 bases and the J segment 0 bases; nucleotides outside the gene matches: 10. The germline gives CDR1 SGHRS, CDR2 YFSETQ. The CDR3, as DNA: TGCGCCAGCAGCTTGGACAGGGGGCTGACTAGCGGGAGCTCCTACGAGCAGTACTTC. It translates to CASSLDRGLTSGSSYEQYF.

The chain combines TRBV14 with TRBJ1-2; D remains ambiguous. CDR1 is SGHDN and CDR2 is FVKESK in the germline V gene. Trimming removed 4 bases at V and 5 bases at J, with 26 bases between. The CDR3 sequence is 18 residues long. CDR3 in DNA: TGTGCCAGCAGCCGGTACCCGGAGGGTCAGGAGGAGGGATATGGCTACACCTTC. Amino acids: CASSRYPEGQEEGYGYTF.

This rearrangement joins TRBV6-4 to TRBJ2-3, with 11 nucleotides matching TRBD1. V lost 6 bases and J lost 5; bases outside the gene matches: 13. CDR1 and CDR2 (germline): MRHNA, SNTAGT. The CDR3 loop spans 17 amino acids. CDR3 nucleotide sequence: TGTGCCAGCAGCCCCTCGGCAGGGGACAGGGGGGGAGATACGCAGTATTTT. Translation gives CASSPSAGDRGGDTQYF.